This T cell receptor (beta chain) was identified in a study of CD8 T cells in Susac syndrome (dated by TCRdb to the late 2010s). For context, the study as a whole: Of the Susac syndrome patients who were sequenced, eight or nine were in clinical remission while 5 or 6 had clinically active disease. CD8+ T cell repertoire clonality was compared between 11 to 12 healthy donors, roughly 14 Susac syndrome patients and 15 multiple sclerosis patients. At blood withdrawal, Susac syndrome patients were therapy-naive, treated with corticosteroids (with IVIg additionally given to some), or treated with IVIg alone. Repertoire sequencing was used to test whether CD8+ T cell activation and differentiation in Susac syndrome was antigen driven.

Peripheral blood CD8+ and CD4+ T cells from healthy donors, Susac syndrome patients and multiple sclerosis patients were profiled using high-throughput TCR beta sequencing. The Susac syndrome patients fulfilled recently defined diagnostic criteria for either definite or probable disease. CD8+ TEMRA cells were enriched by FACS, while bulk CD8+ and CD4+ T cells were purified by magnetic negative isolation. Blood was drawn into EDTA tubes, processed within 24 hours, and PBMCs were isolated by density gradient centrifugation. PBMCs intended for TCR sequencing were frozen in liquid nitrogen and were later thawed in a 37 degrees C water bath. A purity of at least 90% was achieved for sorted or isolated CD4+, CD8+ and CD8+ TEMRA cells. Per the germline V gene, MNHEY is the CDR1 and SVGEGT is the CDR2. Trimming takes 7 bases off V and 2 bases off J; junction bases not matched to a gene: 6. The CDR3 holds 14 amino acids from the cysteine to the phenylalanine. Left in the record is the CDR3 DNA by itself, 42 bases read in frame from the first base.

RNA was extracted with the RNeasy kit and about 0.5 to 1 ug was reverse transcribed using random hexamers. TCR beta CDR3 regions were amplified with the immunoSEQ multiplex PCR assay covering 54 Vbeta and 13 Jbeta segments. Bias from PCR amplification was corrected by using a synthetic template baseline for primer optimization and for computational correction. In the authors' own workflow: Reads were annotated to V, D and J genes according to IMGT and were analyzed with immunoSEQ Analyzer, with only productive sequences retained. Clonality was computed as one minus Shannon entropy normalized by log2 of the number of productive unique sequences. For each patient and control, public and private clones were evaluated among the 100 most prevalent clones. A clone was defined as Susac-specific if it was absent from the healthy and MS cohorts, from 1052 published viral clones and from other ImmuneACCESS disease sequences. TCRdb itself trimmed the public reads at Q25 with fastp, ran MiXCR and retained productive beta chains. Rows are combined by CDR3 protein, so each entry shows the most common genes and DNA. It is TCRdb's table, rather than the study itself, that gives the V and J calls and clone size. The sample table records about 130,000 distinct CDR3 sequences; around 94% of these occur just once. In total, the top ten clones hold approximately 0.22% of the sample.

The research as a whole found: Susac syndrome CD8+ repertoires showed clonal expansion, highest in CD8+ TEMRA cells and greater in clinically active than remitting patients. The number of individuals in the TCR sequencing and HLA analysis was acknowledged as relatively small. Approximately 15 Susac-specific public clones were identified in the total CD8+ repertoire, and roughly five Susac-specific public clones were identified in the CD8+ TEMRA repertoire.

Points on this clonotype: The clone's antigen remains unknown. Nothing much larger sits one base from this clone, and base qualities are not available.

The chain uses TRBV6-2 or TRBV6-3 and TRBJ2-7; 9 bases in the junction line up with TRBD1. The source is a human donor with Susac syndrome. The sequencing input was CD8+ T cells from PBMCs. The nucleotide sequence reads TGTGCCAGCACCGGGACAGGGAATCCCTACGAGCAGTACTTC. Translated, this gives CASTGTGNPYEQYF.